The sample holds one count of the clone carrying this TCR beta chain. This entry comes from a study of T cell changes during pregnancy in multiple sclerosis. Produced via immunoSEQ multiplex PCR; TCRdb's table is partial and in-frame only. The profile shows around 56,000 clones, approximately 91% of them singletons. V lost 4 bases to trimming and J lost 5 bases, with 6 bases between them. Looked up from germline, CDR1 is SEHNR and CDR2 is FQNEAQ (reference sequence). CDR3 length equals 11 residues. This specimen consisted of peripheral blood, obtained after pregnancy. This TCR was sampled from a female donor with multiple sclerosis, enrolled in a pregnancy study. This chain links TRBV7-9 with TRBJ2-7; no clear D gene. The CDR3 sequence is CASSSFHEQYF. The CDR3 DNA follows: TGTGCCAGCAGCTCTTTTCACGAGCAGTACTTC.